Presented here are 18 T cell receptor beta chains from one specimen sequenced in a study of T cell repertoires in ileal Crohn's disease. TCRdb keeps only in-frame clones here, not all; method: immunoSEQ multiplex PCR. The table shows 55,000 to 65,000 clones, with roughly nine tenths occurring only once. Indicated time point: neoterminal ileum biopsy at postoperative endoscopy, about 6 months after surgery. The sequenced sample consisted of ileal tissue. All receptors derive from an adult with Crohn's disease.

The chain couples TRBV18 to TRBJ2-5; a possible D gene is TRBD1 (6 bases). Germline V lookup: CDR1 KGHSH, CDR2 LQKENI. Trimming pared 3 bases from V and 4 bases from J, leaving 15 bases between. The length of the CDR3 is 15 residues. The CDR3 bases are TGTGCCAGCTCACCTCAAACTGGGGGCTCAGAGACCCAGTACTTC. The encoded protein is CASSPQTGGSETQYF. Drawing the rest from reference TRBV18 and TRBJ2-5, the complete variable domain is NAGVMQNPRHLVRRRGQEARLRCSPMKGHSHVYWYRQLPEEGLKFMVYLQKENIIDESGMPKERFSAEFPKEGPSILRIQQVVRGDSAAYFCASSPQTGGSETQYFGPGTRLLVL.

The chain carries TRBV28 and TRBJ2-5; 13 nucleotides agree with TRBD2. V dropped 3 bases and J dropped 9; count of bases not matched to a gene: 10. The CDR3 sequence is 16 residues long. CDR1 is MDHEN and CDR2 is SYDVKM in the germline V gene. CDR3 sequence reads: CASSFTSGGVLWAQYF. Here the CDR3 DNA reads TGTGCCAGCAGTTTCACTAGCGGGGGGGTTCTTTGGGCCCAGTACTTC.

The chain has TRBV27 and TRBJ2-3; TRBD2 matches 16 bases. V lost 6 bases and J lost 2; bases outside the gene matches: 5. The CDR3 length is 17 residues. Per the germline V gene, CDR1 is MNHEY and CDR2 is SMNVEV (reference sequence). The DNA of the CDR3 is TGTGCCAGCAGCGGGACTAGCGGGGGGGCGTACACAGATACGCAGTATTTT. Its protein is CASSGTSGGAYTDTQYF.

V and J are TRBV5-1 and TRBJ2-6, with D perhaps matching TRBD2 (5 bases). CDR3 size: 14 residues. Trimming took 5 bases from V and 0 from J, leaving 6 bases between them. In germline, CDR1 is SGHRS, CDR2 YFSETQ. Written as DNA, the CDR3 is TGCGCCAGCAGTCGGGACTCTGGGGCCAACGTCCTGACTTTC. Translated: CASSRDSGANVLTF.

V and J are TRBV7-2 and TRBJ1-3; D ambiguous. Trimming stripped 5 bases from V and 2 bases from J, with 16 bases between. Per germline, CDR1 SGHTA and CDR2 FQGNSA. The CDR3 is made up of 16 amino acids. The CDR3 bases are TGTGCCAGCAGCCTGGGCAGGCCCCCCACTGGAAACACCATATATTTT. Protein product: CASSLGRPPTGNTIYF.

This clone was detected once. The chain has TRBV11-2 and TRBJ2-7; tentatively, D is TRBD2 (5 bases). This CDR3 region has 13 residues. The germline V gene has CDR1 SGHAT and CDR2 FQNNGV. V lost 11 bases to trimming and J lost 1 base, with 15 bases between them. The CDR3 coding sequence is TGTGCCGAGAAGGCTCAGCGGTCCTACGAGCAGTACTTC. Translating gives CAEKAQRSYEQYF. The whole variable domain, remainder taken from reference TRBV11-2 and TRBJ2-7, is EAGVAQSPRYKIIEKRQSVAFWCNPISGHATLYWYQQILGQGPKLLIQFQNNGVVDDSQLPKDRFSAERLKGVDSTLKIQPAKLEDSAVYLCAEKAQRSYEQYFGPGTRLTVT.

This chain links TRBV11-3 with TRBJ2-4; D unresolved. CDR3 length: 14 residues. The V end was cut by 1 base, the J end by 6 bases, with 10 bases between. Germline lookup yields CDR1 SGHNT and CDR2 YENEEA. CDR3 region: CASSLVSQANIQYF. The CDR3 coding sequence is TGTGCCAGCAGCTTAGTATCGCAAGCAAACATTCAGTACTTC.

The chain combines TRBV7-9 with TRBJ1-1; 8 bases fit TRBD1. Unmatched junction bases numbered 11, after V lost 5 bases and J lost 3 bases. The CDR3 spans 16 residues. CDR1 is SEHNR and CDR2 is FQNEAQ in the germline V gene (reference sequence). The CDR3 bases are TGTGCCAGCAGCCCGTCCTCTCGACAGGGGTACACTGAAGCTTTCTTT. It yields the protein CASSPSSRQGYTEAFF.

This chain connects TRBV5-4 to TRBJ1-5; D is undetermined. Trimming took 1 base from V and 0 from J, leaving 8 bases between them. This CDR3 comprises 15 residues. In germline, CDR1 is SGHNT, CDR2 YYREEE (reference sequence). The CDR3 coding sequence is TGTGCCAGCAGCTTGTGGCAGTATAGCAATCAGCCCCAGCATTTT. The encoded protein is CASSLWQYSNQPQHF. Supplemented by reference TRBV5-4 and TRBJ1-5, the full variable domain reads ETGVTQSPTHLIKTRGQQVTLRCSSQSGHNTVSWYQQALGQGPQFIFQYYREEENGRGNFPPRFSGLQFPNYSSELNVNALELDDSALYLCASSLWQYSNQPQHFGDGTRLSIL.

The chain carries TRBV7-2 and TRBJ1-4; D uncertain. The germline gives CDR1 SGHTA, CDR2 FQGNSA. Trimming shortened V by 1 base and J by 7 bases, and 7 bases separated the two germline ends. The CDR3 is 13 residues long. The CDR3 spells CASSLGQIEKLFF. In DNA, the CDR3 is TGTGCCAGCAGCTTAGGGCAAATTGAAAAACTGTTTTTT.

The chain has TRBV18 and TRBJ2-6, with a tentative D call TRBD1 (5 bases). The CDR3 contains 19 residues. Trimming pared 3 bases from V and 0 bases from J, leaving 18 bases between. Germline V gives CDR1 KGHSH, CDR2 LQKENI. CDR3 region: CASSPIGQGSNSGANVLTF. CDR3 nucleotide sequence: TGTGCCAGCTCACCGATTGGCCAGGGATCAAACTCTGGGGCCAACGTCCTGACTTTC.

This chain's CDR3 is CASSLAMTGGPGELFF. In nucleotides, the CDR3 is TGTGCCAGCAGCTTGGCCATGACGGGAGGGCCCGGGGAGCTGTTTTTT. The V and J genes are TRBV5-6 and TRBJ2-2, with 8 bases that match TRBD2. The CDR3 length is 16 residues. Germline V gives CDR1 SGHDT, CDR2 YYEEEE. V shed 0 bases, J shed 6 bases, and the junction held 7 bases outside the gene matches. Using reference TRBV5-6 and TRBJ2-2 for the parts outside the CDR3, the full variable domain is DAGVTQSPTHLIKTRGQQVTLRCSPKSGHDTVSWYQQALGQGPQFIFQYYEEEERQRGNFPDRFSGHQFPNYSSELNVNALLLGDSALYLCASSLAMTGGPGELFFGEGSRLTVL.

The CDR3 region is CASRPGQSNTEAFF. The CDR3 DNA follows: TGTGCCAGCAGGCCAGGACAGTCAAACACTGAAGCTTTCTTT. This chain links TRBV6-4 with TRBJ1-1; D possibly corresponds to TRBD1 (6 bases). Between the trimmed V and J ends, which lost 6 bases and 2 bases, there was a span of 13 bases. Per the germline V gene, CDR1 is MRHNA and CDR2 is SNTAGT. The CDR3 covers 14 residues.

V gene TRBV4-3 combines with J gene TRBJ1-5; D is unresolved. CDR3 length equals 16 residues. Per germline, CDR1 LGHNA and CDR2 YSLEER. The V end was cut by 0 bases, the J end by 0 bases, with 9 bases between. Written as DNA, the CDR3 is TGCGCCAGCAGCCAAGATTTTTCAAATAGCAATCAGCCCCAGCATTTT. This translates into CASSQDFSNSNQPQHF.

The rearrangement links TRBV7-9 to TRBJ2-3; TRBD1 agrees at 9 bases. The CDR3 runs to 15 residues. After removal of 4 bases from V and 5 bases from J, the junction contained 7 bases not matched to a gene. The germline CDR1 and CDR2 sequences are SEHNR and FQNEAQ (reference sequence). The CDR3 loop is CASSSTGQGRDTQYF. CDR3 bases: TGTGCCAGCAGCTCCACCGGACAGGGGAGAGATACGCAGTATTTT. The variable domain in full, with the rest retrieved from reference TRBV7-9 and TRBJ2-3, is DTGVSQNPRHKITKRGQNVTFRCDPISEHNRLYWYRQTLGQGPEFLTYFQNEAQLEKSRLLSDRFSAERPKGSFSTLEIQRTEQGDSAMYLCASSSTGQGRDTQYFGPGTRLTVL.

This clone appeared once. The gene calls are TRBV19 and TRBJ2-7; 8 bases are a match to TRBD2. J gave up 5 bases and V 1 base, and 13 bases lay outside the gene matches. Germline assignment: CDR1 LNHDA and CDR2 SQIVND (reference sequence). The CDR3 consists of 17 residues. The chain's CDR3 is CASSIGEGTSIGHEQYF. CDR3 coding DNA: TGTGCCAGTAGTATAGGGGAGGGGACTAGTATTGGCCACGAGCAGTACTTC. Drawing the rest from reference TRBV19 and TRBJ2-7, the complete variable domain is DGGITQSPKYLFRKEGQNVTLSCEQNLNHDAMYWYRQDPGQGLRLIYYSQIVNDFQKGDIAEGYSVSREKKESFPLTVTSAQKNPTAFYLCASSIGEGTSIGHEQYFGPGTRLTVT.

This chain links TRBV6-5 with TRBJ1-2, with 7 bases that match TRBD1. The J segment lost 5 bases and the V segment lost 11 bases, leaving 11 bases of the junction unmatched. There are 13 residues in the CDR3. Germline CDR1 reads MNHEY; CDR2 reads SVGAGI. This chain's CDR3 is CAVTGTDQYGYTF. The CDR3 region has the DNA TGTGCCGTCACCGGGACAGATCAGTATGGCTACACCTTC.

The rearrangement joins TRBV7-2 to TRBJ1-4; no reliable D call. Looked up from germline, CDR1 is SGHTA and CDR2 is FQGNSA. The CDR3 has 17 amino acids. V gave up 2 bases and J gave up 0 bases, with 13 bases separating them. In DNA, the CDR3 is TGTGCCAGCAGCTTATTTGGTAACAGTGCAACTAATGAAAAACTGTTTTTT. It translates to CASSLFGNSATNEKLFF.